A selection of T cell receptor beta chains follows, all from one sample in a study of cytomegalovirus exposure and HLA in healthy donors. The assay was immunoSEQ multiplex PCR, and TCRdb's table has in-frame clones only and misses some. The table has about 140,000 clones, 80% seen once. The sequencing input was PBMCs. These receptors all come from a male donor in good health and CMV-seropositive. The CDR3 runs from the conserved cysteine through the conserved F or W. Each record gives: D gene, clone size, V gene, J gene, CDR3 DNA, CDR3 protein. The D gene is left open where the match is weak. Size tells how often a clone was seen (once, few, many) or the class of an expanded clone, and some rows leave it out.

TRBD2,NA,TRBV19,TRBJ2-2,TGTGCCAGTAGTATAGGGCCCAGCGGGGGGCTGACGTTGAACACCGGGGAGCTGTTTTTT,CASSIGPSGGLTLNTGELFF
TRBD2,NA,TRBV18,TRBJ2-3,TGTGCCAGCCTTAGAATGACTAGCGGAGGCACAGATACGCAGTATTTT,CASLRMTSGGTDTQYF
NA,NA,TRBV5-1,TRBJ1-5,TGCGCCAGCAGCTTCGGGGTGTCTGGGGGCAATCAGCCCCAGCATTTT,CASSFGVSGGNQPQHF
NA,NA,TRBV15,TRBJ2-7,TGTGCCACCAGCCGTGAGGGCAGGCCCGAGCAGTACTTC,CATSREGRPEQYF
TRBD2,NA,TRBV4-1,TRBJ2-7,TGCGCCAGCAGCCAAGAACCACTAGCGGGCCCCGAGCAGTACTTC,CASSQEPLAGPEQYF
NA,NA,TRBV5-4,TRBJ2-2,TGTGCCAGCAGCCCGGCGCGGGGTGGGGGAACCGGGGAGCTGTTTTTT,CASSPARGGGTGELFF
NA,NA,TRBV15,TRBJ2-7,TGTGCCACCAGCAGAGACGGACAGTCCTACGAGCAGTACTTC,CATSRDGQSYEQYF
TRBD1,NA,TRBV4-2,TRBJ1-1,TGTGCCAGCAGCCAAGGAGACAGGGGAGTAGTAACTGAAGCTTTCTTT,CASSQGDRGVVTEAFF
TRBD2,NA,TRBV28,TRBJ2-3,TGTGCCAGCAGTCCGCGGACTAGCGGGAGCACAGATACGCAGTATTTT,CASSPRTSGSTDTQYF
TRBD2,NA,TRBV7-2,TRBJ2-7,TGTGCCAGCAGCCTAACAGGATATCTCTGGGCGGGAGAAGGTGAAGAGCAGTACTTC,CASSLTGYLWAGEGEEQYF
TRBD1,NA,TRBV10-3,TRBJ1-1,TGTGCCATCAGTGAGTTGCGTGGACAGGGGCCTATGAACACTGAAGCTTTCTTT,CAISELRGQGPMNTEAFF
NA,NA,TRBV18,TRBJ2-3,TGTGCCAGCTCACCAGGTAGCGGACTCCTCACAGATACGCAGTATTTT,CASSPGSGLLTDTQYF
NA,NA,TRBV29-1,TRBJ2-5,TGCAGCGTTGTGAGGCGAGAGACCCAGTACTTC,CSVVRRETQYF
NA,few,TRBV27,TRBJ2-7,TGTGCCAGCAGTTTAGGGGGCGGATACTACGAGCAGTACTTC,CASSLGGGYYEQYF
TRBD1,NA,TRBV19,TRBJ2-5,TGTGCCAGTAGTTCTACAGGGGGCGCAGAGACCCAGTACTTC,CASSSTGGAETQYF
TRBD1,NA,TRBV11-3,TRBJ2-6,TGTGCCAGCAGCTTGGGACAGGGGTCTGGGGCCAACGTCCTGACTTTC,CASSLGQGSGANVLTF
NA,NA,TRBV5-1,TRBJ2-4,TGCGCCAGCAGCTTGGATGAGGGGGTTTATTGCTTC,CASSLDEGVYCF
TRBD2,NA,TRBV7-3,TRBJ2-1,TGTGCCAGCAGCTTAACCTCCGGGACTAGCGGGAGGTTTGGCAATGAGCAGTTCTTC,CASSLTSGTSGRFGNEQFF
TRBD1,NA,TRBV18,TRBJ2-5,TGTGCCAGCTCACCGGTGGACAGGGGGTTGGAGACCCAGTACTTC,CASSPVDRGLETQYF
NA,once,TRBV27,TRBJ2-7,TGTGCCAGCAGTTTGGTACTAGCAGACGAGCAGTACTTC,CASSLVLADEQYF
TRBD1,few,TRBV7-9,TRBJ1-2,TGTGCCAGCAGCTTACGCGCCGGGACAGGGACCTATGGCTACACCTTC,CASSLRAGTGTYGYTF
NA,NA,TRBV19,TRBJ2-2,TGTGCCAGTAGTATACATAACACCGGGGAGCTGTTTTTT,CASSIHNTGELFF
NA,NA,TRBV15,TRBJ1-2,TGTGCCACCCAGACACTGGACTATGGCTACACCTTC,CATQTLDYGYTF
NA,few,TRBV5-6,TRBJ1-5,TGTGCCAGCAGCTTGGCGGCAGGGGATAGCAATCAGCCCCAGCATTTT,CASSLAAGDSNQPQHF
TRBD2,NA,TRBV30,TRBJ2-6,TGTGCCTGGAGTGCCCTGACGGGAGGATCTGGGGCCAACGTCCTGACTTTC,CAWSALTGGSGANVLTF
NA,NA,TRBV6-1,TRBJ1-5,TGTGCCAGCAGTGAAACTGATGATCAGCCCCAGCATTTT,CASSETDDQPQHF
TRBD2,NA,TRBV28,TRBJ2-1,TGTGCCAGCAGTTCTCCCTCTAGCGGGGGCTACAATGAGCAGTTCTTC,CASSSPSSGGYNEQFF
NA,NA,TRBV4-3,TRBJ1-5,TGCGCCAGCAGCCAAGTGGCCGGGAATCAGCCCCAGCATTTT,CASSQVAGNQPQHF
TRBD2,few,TRBV19,TRBJ2-7,TGTGCCAGTAGTATGAAAAGCGGGAGGGCCTCCTACGAGCAGTACTTC,CASSMKSGRASYEQYF
NA,few,TRBV19,TRBJ1-2,TGTGCCAGTAGTCTGACAGTATCCTCCTTCTATGGCTACACCTTC,CASSLTVSSFYGYTF
NA,NA,TRBV7-3,TRBJ2-3,TGTGCCAGCAGCTTAACGCCGACTACTCAAAGCACAGATACGCAGTATTTT,CASSLTPTTQSTDTQYF
TRBD2,NA,TRBV25-1,TRBJ2-1,TGTGCCAGCAGTATCCGCGGGGGGAAAAGCTCCTACAATGAGCAGTTCTTC,CASSIRGGKSSYNEQFF
TRBD1,once,TRBV10-2,TRBJ2-7,TGCGCCAGCAGTGAGCCGAGTGGACAGGGCTACGAGCAGTACTTC,CASSEPSGQGYEQYF
NA,few,TRBV5-4,TRBJ2-1,TGTGCCACCTCAACAGGGACATCCTACAATGAGCAGTTCTTC,CATSTGTSYNEQFF
NA,NA,TRBV5-1,TRBJ2-2,TGCGCCAGCAACCCCGACAGACCGAACACCGGGGAGCTGTTTTTT,CASNPDRPNTGELFF
NA,NA,TRBV19,TRBJ2-5,TGTGCCAGTAGTATAGGGACAGTCGGAAAGACCCAGTACTTC,CASSIGTVGKTQYF
TRBD2,once,TRBV2,TRBJ2-5,TGTGCCAGCAGTGAATTAGGGACTAGCGGAGAGACCCAGTACTTC,CASSELGTSGETQYF
NA,NA,TRBV7-6,TRBJ1-4,TGTGCCAGCAGCGAAACAGGGCTCCTGGGTGAAAAACTGTTTTTT,CASSETGLLGEKLFF
TRBD1,NA,TRBV11-2,TRBJ1-2,TGTGCCAGCAGCTTACATCAGGGGGACTATGGCTACACCTTC,CASSLHQGDYGYTF
TRBD1,NA,TRBV6-5,TRBJ2-7,TGTGCCAGCAGTCAAGGGGGCAACGCCTACGAGCAGTACTTC,CASSQGGNAYEQYF
TRBD1,NA,TRBV9,TRBJ2-7,TGTGCCAGCAGCCTCCGACAGGGCCCCTACGAGCAGTACTTC,CASSLRQGPYEQYF
NA,once,TRBV27,TRBJ2-3,TGTGCCAGCAGTCACCGAGGGAGTGGAGATACGCAGTATTTT,CASSHRGSGDTQYF
NA,once,TRBV4-2,TRBJ2-7,TGTGCCAGCAGCCAAGGTCGCGAGCAGTACTTC,CASSQGREQYF
TRBD2,NA,TRBV9,TRBJ2-1,TGTGCCAGCAGCGTAGTTACAGCGGGGACTTACAATGAGCAGTTCTTC,CASSVVTAGTYNEQFF
TRBD2,NA,TRBV13,TRBJ2-2,TGTGCCAGCAGCTTAGAGCGGGAGACCACCGGGGAGCTGTTTTTT,CASSLERETTGELFF
NA,NA,TRBV5-1,TRBJ2-7,TGCGCCAGCAGCTTGGCCGGGGTAATGTACGAGCAGTACTTC,CASSLAGVMYEQYF
NA,NA,TRBV6-5,TRBJ2-5,TGTGCCAGCAGCGCGGGAACACCCCAAGAGACCCAGTACTTC,CASSAGTPQETQYF
NA,few,TRBV27,TRBJ2-5,TGTGCCAGCAGTTATGGACAACCCGTGCCGCGGACCCAGTACTTC,CASSYGQPVPRTQYF
TRBD1,NA,TRBV5-1,TRBJ1-4,TGCGCCAGCAGCCCGCCGACAGGGGGAGATGAAAAACTGTTTTTT,CASSPPTGGDEKLFF
TRBD1,once,TRBV19,TRBJ2-5,TGTGCCAGTAGTATCCACCTCTCCGGGACAGGGGGCCCCCCTTTTCAAGAGACCCAGTACTTC,CASSIHLSGTGGPPFQETQYF
NA,NA,TRBV6-5,TRBJ1-5,TGTGCCAGCAGTTACCAGAATCAGCCCCAGCATTTT,CASSYQNQPQHF